Below are 8 T cell receptor beta chains sequenced from a single sample in a study of blood T cell repertoires in COVID-19. The assay was immunoSEQ multiplex PCR, and TCRdb's table has in-frame clones only and misses some. The table lists 350,000 to 450,000 clones, about 91% of them singletons. The sample taken for sequencing was peripheral blood. These TCRs come from a woman in her thirties or forties with COVID-19, enrolled during active disease.

J is TRBJ1-1 and V is TRBV6-5; possible D gene TRBD1, 5 bases. Germline V gives CDR1 MNHEY, CDR2 SVGAGI. The V and J ends lost 1 base and 4 bases respectively, with 7 bases between them. The CDR3 covers 13 residues. The CDR3 here is CASSYWGGTEAFF. In DNA, the CDR3 is TGTGCCAGCAGTTACTGGGGGGGCACTGAAGCTTTCTTT.

The chain couples TRBV6-4 to TRBJ2-3; 12 nucleotides line up with TRBD2. The CDR3 covers 18 residues. In germline, CDR1 is MRHNA, CDR2 SNTAGT. Trimming removed 2 bases from V and 3 bases from J; junction bases left unmatched: 9. The CDR3 is CASSDGGTSGFGTDTQYF. The CDR3 nucleotides read TGTGCCAGCAGTGACGGCGGGACTAGCGGGTTCGGGACAGATACGCAGTATTTT.

The chain joins TRBV5-4 to TRBJ2-5, with 9 bases lining up with TRBD1. This CDR3 spans 16 amino acids. The germline gives CDR1 SGHNT, CDR2 YYREEE (reference sequence). With V trimmed by 4 bases and J by 4 bases, 11 bases remained unmatched. CDR3 loop: CASSRQTTGGVETQYF. CDR3 DNA sequence: TGTGCCAGCAGCCGCCAAACTACAGGGGGCGTAGAGACCCAGTACTTC.

The table lists this clone with a count of one. The chain joins TRBV5-5 to TRBJ1-2; the D gene is possibly TRBD1 (6 bases). Trimming removed 2 bases at V and 4 bases at J, with 15 bases between. The CDR3 loop spans 15 amino acids. Germline CDR1 reads SGHKS; CDR2 reads YYEKEE (reference sequence). CDR3 nucleotide sequence: TGTGCCAGCAGCTTTCACGGACAGTTTAGCTATGGCTACACCTTC. This translates into CASSFHGQFSYGYTF.

This chain joins TRBV2 and TRBJ2-7; TRBD1 might be the D (5 bases). The ends were cut back, 3 bases at V and 1 base at J, with 10 bases in the middle. Germline V gene lookup returns CDR1 SNHLY and CDR2 FYNNEI. CDR3 length equals 14 residues. The CDR3 spells CASSDRVASYEQYF. For the CDR3, the DNA is TGTGCCAGCAGTGACAGGGTCGCTTCCTACGAGCAGTACTTC.

The chain links TRBV28 to TRBJ1-5; 7 nucleotides match TRBD1. The junction had 11 bases not matched to a gene; V was cut back by 3 bases and J by 6 bases. The CDR3 has 16 residues. Looked up from germline, CDR1 is MDHEN and CDR2 is SYDVKM. CDR3 nucleotide sequence: TGTGCCAGCAGTTTGGTTCAAGGGGGCGAGGTTCAGCCCCAGCATTTT. Amino acids: CASSLVQGGEVQPQHF. Combining the CDR3 with reference TRBV28 and TRBJ1-5 gives the whole variable domain DVKVTQSSRYLVKRTGEKVFLECVQDMDHENMFWYRQDPGLGLRLIYFSYDVKMKEKGDIPEGYSVSREKKERFSLILESASTNQTSMYLCASSLVQGGEVQPQHFGDGTRLSIL.

V and J are TRBV11-3 and TRBJ2-1; possibly TRBD2 for D (5 bases). V gave up 3 bases and J gave up 1 base, with 13 bases separating them. Germline V gene lookup returns CDR1 SGHNT and CDR2 YENEEA. The CDR3 extends over 16 amino acids. The DNA for the CDR3 is TGTGCCAGCAGCTTCTCGGGGTCCGTATCCTACAATGAGCAGTTCTTC. Residues: CASSFSGSVSYNEQFF.

This chain connects TRBV12-3 or TRBV12-4 to TRBJ1-2; D possibly corresponds to TRBD1 (5 bases). With 4 bases removed from V and 6 bases from J, the gap between germline ends came to 12 bases. The CDR3 is 13 amino acids. CDR3 sequence: CASSSGVGDGYTF. The CDR3 nucleotides are TGTGCCAGCAGTTCGGGGGTGGGGGATGGCTACACCTTC.